The rows below give T cell receptor beta chains drawn from one sample of a study of cytomegalovirus exposure and HLA in healthy donors. Generated by immunoSEQ multiplex PCR, the TCRdb table keeps only in-frame clones and is missing some. This table holds about 250,000 clones, 92% found once. Sequences were obtained from PBMCs. The source of these receptors is a girl aged 2-15 years in good health and CMV-seronegative. The CDR3 runs from the conserved cysteine through the conserved F or W. A D gene is named only where the DNA matches it firmly. Clone size is not always given. Where it is, it says once, few, many or a class for expanded clones.

TRBJ2-1 | TRBV11-1 | TRBD2 | . | CASSLVGASGYNEQFF | TGTGCCAGCAGCTTAGTCGGGGCTAGCGGATACAATGAGCAGTTCTTC
TRBJ2-1 | TRBV5-4 | . | once | CASSLAVPNEQFF | TGTGCCAGCAGCTTGGCAGTCCCAAATGAGCAGTTCTTC
TRBJ2-3 | TRBV29-1 | TRBD1 | . | CSVESQGARTDTQYF | TGCAGCGTAGAATCACAGGGGGCACGCACAGATACGCAGTATTTT
TRBJ1-1 | TRBV13 | . | . | CASSPRSPNTEAFF | TGTGCCAGCAGCCCACGGAGCCCGAACACTGAAGCTTTCTTT
TRBJ2-7 | TRBV5-6 | . | . | CASSPVGGQGQYF | TGTGCCAGCAGCCCGGTAGGCGGGCAAGGGCAGTACTTC
TRBJ1-2 | TRBV6-5 | . | once | CASSYGANYGYTF | TGTGCCAGCAGTTACGGGGCGAACTATGGCTACACCTTC
TRBJ1-1 | TRBV19 | TRBD1 | . | CASREQGAGTEAFF | TGTGCCAGTAGGGAACAGGGGGCGGGGACTGAAGCTTTCTTT
TRBJ2-7 | TRBV7-6 | . | . | CASSSTGSSYEQYF | TGTGCCAGCAGCTCAACAGGGAGCTCCTACGAGCAGTACTTC
TRBJ2-5 | TRBV10-2 | . | once | CASRTPGGGGGHPETQYF | TGCGCCAGCAGGACCCCCGGGGGTGGGGGGGGCCACCCGGAGACCCAGTACTTC
TRBJ2-6 | TRBV7-9 | . | . | CASGESSGANVLTF | TGTGCCAGCGGGGAGTCCTCTGGGGCCAACGTCCTGACTTTC
TRBJ2-2 | TRBV2 | . | few | CASSEARGGELFF | TGTGCCAGCAGTGAAGCCCGAGGAGGGGAGCTGTTTTTT
TRBJ2-5 | TRBV10-3 | . | . | CAISESFMETQYF | TGTGCCATCAGTGAGTCGTTCATGGAGACCCAGTACTTC
TRBJ1-4 | TRBV18 | TRBD1 | . | CASSRGQLNEKLFF | TGTGCCAGCTCACGGGGACAGCTCAATGAAAAACTGTTTTTT
TRBJ1-1 | TRBV11-2 | . | . | CASSIGLSEAFF | TGTGCCAGCAGCATCGGACTTTCTGAAGCTTTCTTT
TRBJ2-7 | TRBV29-1 | . | . | CSVFSGSSSYEQYF | TGCAGCGTGTTTTCCGGGTCCAGCTCCTACGAGCAGTACTTC
TRBJ2-1 | TRBV4-1 | TRBD2 | . | CASSQSAGTSGIDEQFF | TGCGCCAGCAGCCAATCCGCCGGGACTAGCGGGATCGATGAGCAGTTCTTC
TRBJ2-3 | TRBV2 | . | . | CASRAQENTDTQYF | TGTGCCAGCAGGGCACAGGAGAACACAGATACGCAGTATTTT
TRBJ1-1 | TRBV5-8 | . | . | CASSPNRARFTEAFF | TGTGCCAGCAGCCCAAACAGGGCCAGATTCACTGAAGCTTTCTTT
TRBJ1-6 | TRBV18 | TRBD1 | . | CASSRLDADRGNSPLHF | TGTGCCAGCTCGCGTCTGGATGCCGACAGGGGAAATTCACCCCTCCACTTT
TRBJ2-5 | TRBV5-6 | . | . | CASSGGYQETQYF | TGTGCCAGCAGCGGCGGGTACCAAGAGACCCAGTACTTC
TRBJ1-5 | TRBV19 | . | . | CASSILVSSNQPQHF | TGTGCCAGTAGTATTCTCGTCAGTAGCAATCAGCCCCAGCATTTT
TRBJ2-7 | TRBV7-8 | . | . | CASSLGEYYEQYF | TGTGCCAGCAGCCTCGGGGAGTACTACGAGCAGTACTTC
TRBJ2-5 | TRBV28 | TRBD2 | . | CASSLGSGLAAQETQYF | TGTGCCAGCAGTTTAGGTTCAGGACTAGCGGCCCAAGAGACCCAGTACTTC
TRBJ1-4 | TRBV10-3 | . | once | CAISVDMGEKLFF | TGTGCCATCAGTGTGGACATGGGGGAAAAACTGTTTTTT
TRBJ1-5 | TRBV6-5 | TRBD1 | once | CASSWDRAGNQPQHF | TGTGCCAGCAGTTGGGACAGGGCTGGCAATCAGCCCCAGCATTTT
TRBJ2-5 | TRBV2 | . | few | CASSAIGYQETQYF | TGTGCCAGCAGTGCCATCGGGTACCAAGAGACCCAGTACTTC
TRBJ2-7 | TRBV5-6 | TRBD2 | . | CASSGGTSAAYEQYF | TGTGCCAGCAGCGGGGGTACTAGCGCAGCCTACGAGCAGTACTTC
TRBJ1-2 | TRBV27 | . | . | CASSRGASGYTF | TGTGCCAGCAGTCGGGGGGCTAGTGGCTACACCTTC